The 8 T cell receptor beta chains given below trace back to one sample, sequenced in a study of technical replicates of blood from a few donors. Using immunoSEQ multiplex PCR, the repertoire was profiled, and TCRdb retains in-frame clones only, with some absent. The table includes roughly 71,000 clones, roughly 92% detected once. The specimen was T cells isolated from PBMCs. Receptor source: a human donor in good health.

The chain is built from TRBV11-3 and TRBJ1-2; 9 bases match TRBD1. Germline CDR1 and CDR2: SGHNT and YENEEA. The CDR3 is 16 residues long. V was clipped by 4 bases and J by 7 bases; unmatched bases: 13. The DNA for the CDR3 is TGTGCCAGCAGCTCCGGACCAGGGACAGGGCGGGGTGGCTACACCTTC. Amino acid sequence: CASSSGPGTGRGGYTF.

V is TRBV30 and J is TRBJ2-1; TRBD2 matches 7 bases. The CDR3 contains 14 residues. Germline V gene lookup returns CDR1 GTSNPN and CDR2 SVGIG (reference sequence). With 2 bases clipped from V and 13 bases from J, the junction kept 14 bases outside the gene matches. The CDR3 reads CAWSLAGAPPYQFF. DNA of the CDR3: TGTGCCTGGAGTCTGGCGGGAGCTCCCCCCTATCAGTTCTTC.

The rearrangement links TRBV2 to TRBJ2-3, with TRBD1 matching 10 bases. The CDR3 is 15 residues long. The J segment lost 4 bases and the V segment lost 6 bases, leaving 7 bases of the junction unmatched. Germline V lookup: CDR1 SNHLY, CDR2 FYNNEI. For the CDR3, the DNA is TGTGCCAGCAGGGCCGGGACAGGGGAGGCAGATACGCAGTATTTT. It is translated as CASRAGTGEADTQYF.

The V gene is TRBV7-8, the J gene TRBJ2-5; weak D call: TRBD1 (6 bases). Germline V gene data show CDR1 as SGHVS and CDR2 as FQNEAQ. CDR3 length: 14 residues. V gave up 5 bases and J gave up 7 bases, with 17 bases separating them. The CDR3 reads CASSPNRVKGTQYF. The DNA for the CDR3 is TGTGCCAGCAGCCCTAACAGGGTCAAAGGGACCCAGTACTTC.

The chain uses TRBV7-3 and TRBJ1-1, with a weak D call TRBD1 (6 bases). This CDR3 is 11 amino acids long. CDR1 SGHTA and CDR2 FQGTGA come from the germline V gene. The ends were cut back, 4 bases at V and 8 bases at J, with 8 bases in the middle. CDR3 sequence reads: CASSSDREAFF. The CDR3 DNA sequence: TGTGCCAGCAGCTCGGACAGAGAAGCTTTCTTT.

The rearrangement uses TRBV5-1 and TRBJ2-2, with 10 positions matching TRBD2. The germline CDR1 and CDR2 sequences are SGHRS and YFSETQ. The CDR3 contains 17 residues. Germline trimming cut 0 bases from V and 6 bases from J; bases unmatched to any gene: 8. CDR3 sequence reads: CASSLARSSGRAGELFF. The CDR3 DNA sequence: TGCGCCAGCAGCTTGGCGAGGTCAAGCGGGAGGGCCGGGGAGCTGTTTTTT.

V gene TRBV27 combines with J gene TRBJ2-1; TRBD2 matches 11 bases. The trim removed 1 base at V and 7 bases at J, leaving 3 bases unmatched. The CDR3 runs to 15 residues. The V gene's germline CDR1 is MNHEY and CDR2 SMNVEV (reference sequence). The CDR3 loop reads CASSLWPSGGNEQFF. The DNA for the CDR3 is TGTGCCAGCAGTTTATGGCCTAGCGGGGGGAATGAGCAGTTCTTC.

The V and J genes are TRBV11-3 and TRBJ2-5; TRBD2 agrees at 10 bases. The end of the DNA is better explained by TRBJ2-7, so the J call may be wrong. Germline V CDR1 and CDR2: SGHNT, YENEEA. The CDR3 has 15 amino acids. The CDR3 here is CASSKGGTSVDEQYF. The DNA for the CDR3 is TGTGCCAGCAGCAAAGGTGGGACTAGCGTCGACGAGCAGTACTTC.